The 29 T cell receptor beta chains reported below all come from one sample, sequenced in a study of cytomegalovirus exposure and HLA in healthy donors. Primers: 60 Vbeta forward and 13 Jbeta reverse. Sequencing used immunoSEQ multiplex PCR; TCRdb keeps in-frame clones, though not all of them. The data show around 170,000 clones, with approximately 84% seen just once and under 0.4% held by the top ten. The sample was PBMCs. These receptor sequences come from a boy aged 2 to 9 in good health and CMV-seronegative.

This clone was counted between two and nine times. The chain recombines TRBV6-5 with TRBJ1-1, with TRBD1 matching over 7 bases. The CDR3 covers 15 residues. Trimming removed 5 bases from V and 1 base from J; junction bases left unmatched: 7. CDR1 and CDR2 (germline): MNHEY, SVGAGI. CDR3 nucleotide sequence: TGTGCCAGCAGTCCCGCCGGGACAGAGAACACTGAAGCTTTCTTT. Its translation: CASSPAGTENTEAFF.

This clone was counted a single time. The chain joins TRBV6-5 to TRBJ2-5; 12 bases are shared with TRBD2. This CDR3 is 16 amino acids long. V lost 0 bases, J lost 4 bases, and 3 bases stayed unmatched. The germline V gene encodes CDR1 MNHEY and CDR2 SVGAGI. The CDR3 nucleotides read TGTGCCAGCAGTTACTCAGGGGGACTAGCGGGAGAGACCCAGTACTTC. The encoded protein is CASSYSGGLAGETQYF.

This chain uses TRBV29-1 with TRBJ2-1, with 10 bases lining up with TRBD2. This CDR3 spans 15 amino acids. J gave up 9 bases and V 4 bases, and 12 bases lay outside the gene matches. Germline V gene data show CDR1 as SQVTM and CDR2 as ANQGSEA. The CDR3 DNA follows: TGCAGCGTTGGAGGTTTAGCGGGAGGAGATCCTGAGCAGTTCTTC. Translating it yields CSVGGLAGGDPEQFF.

This clone was observed a few times. CDR3 nucleotides: TGTGCCAGCAGCCAATACTTCACTGAAGCTTTCTTT. Protein product: CASSQYFTEAFF. The rearrangement joins TRBV5-6 to TRBJ1-1; no definite D call. Germline CDR1 reads SGHDT; CDR2 reads YYEEEE. Trimming stripped 4 bases from V and 4 bases from J, with 8 bases between. CDR3 length equals 12 residues.

This clone was seen a few times. CDR3 nucleotides: TGTGCCAGCAGCCTGAATGGACAGGGGTTGGGTGGCTACACCTTC. Its translation: CASSLNGQGLGGYTF. The gene calls are TRBV5-6 and TRBJ1-2, with TRBD1 matching 9 bases. Unmatched junction bases numbered 11, after V lost 4 bases and J lost 7 bases. The CDR3 contains 15 residues. CDR1 SGHDT and CDR2 YYEEEE come from the germline V gene.

A few counts support this clone. The chain employs TRBV30 and TRBJ2-3; 9 bases are a match to TRBD1. In germline, CDR1 is GTSNPN, CDR2 SVGIG (reference sequence). The CDR3 consists of 14 residues. The J segment lost 6 bases and the V segment lost 7 bases, leaving 11 bases of the junction unmatched. CDR3 coding DNA: TGTGCCTACACTCCGGGACAGGGAGGGGATACGCAGTATTTT. It codes for CAYTPGQGGDTQYF. Using reference TRBV30 and TRBJ2-3 for the parts outside the CDR3, the full variable domain is SQTIHQWPATLVQPVGSPLSLECTVEGTSNPNLYWYRQAAGRGLQLLFYSVGIGQISSEVPQNLSASRPQDRQFILSSKKLLLSDSGFYLCAYTPGQGGDTQYFGPGTRLTVL.

This clone was picked up a small number of times. The rearrangement joins TRBV7-9 to TRBJ1-2; 9 nucleotides agree with TRBD1. CDR1 SEHNR and CDR2 FQNEAQ come from the germline V gene (reference sequence). Trimming took 5 bases from V and 7 from J; bases not matched to a gene: 14. The CDR3 is made up of 16 amino acids. The CDR3 region has the DNA TGTGCCAGCAGCCCGGAAATCTACAGGGGGCACCTTGGCTACACCTTC. Protein product: CASSPEIYRGHLGYTF.

This clone was counted once. V usage is TRBV20-1 and J usage is TRBJ1-1, with D possibly being TRBD1 (6 bases). Germline CDR1 reads DFQATT; CDR2 reads SNEGSKA (reference sequence). With 4 bases removed from V and 13 bases from J, the gap between germline ends came to 16 bases. The CDR3 is 11 amino acids. The CDR3, as DNA: TGCAGTGCTACCCCAGGGGAGGGTTATTTCTTT. Amino acids: CSATPGEGYFF.

V usage is TRBV4-1 and J usage is TRBJ2-7; TRBD2 agrees at 11 bases. Germline-derived CDR1 and CDR2 are MGHRA and YSYEKL. The CDR3 loop spans 15 amino acids. V lost 1 base and J lost 4; bases outside the gene matches: 3. This chain's CDR3 is CASSQATSGNYEQYF. CDR3 sequence (DNA): TGCGCCAGCAGCCAAGCGACTAGCGGGAATTACGAGCAGTACTTC.

The CDR3 nucleotides are TGCGCCAGCAGTCAGGGGGACAGGGCGGCTAATGAAAAACTGTTTTTT. This codes for CASSQGDRAANEKLFF. The J gene is TRBJ1-4, the V gene TRBV23-1, with 9 bases lining up with TRBD1. TRBV23-1 counts as an open reading frame of uncertain function. The trim removed 3 bases at V and 3 bases at J, leaving 5 bases unmatched. The length of the CDR3 is 16 residues.

The rearrangement joins TRBV5-1 to TRBJ2-3, with 10 bases fitting TRBD2. Germline CDR1 is SGHRS and CDR2 is YFSETQ. The CDR3 contains 16 residues. Losses at the gene ends were 4 bases for V and 1 base for J; bases not matched to a gene: 6. CDR3 sequence: CASSLSGTSGTDTQYF. CDR3 DNA: TGCGCCAGCAGCCTGTCCGGGACTAGCGGCACAGATACGCAGTATTTT.

The V and J genes are TRBV15 and TRBJ2-7; D gene uncertain. There are 13 residues in the CDR3. CDR1 LNHNV and CDR2 YYDKDF come from the germline V gene (reference sequence). Deletions cut 1 base from V and 1 base from J, with 5 bases between. The CDR3 region has the DNA TGTGCCACCAGCAGAGGGGCATCCTACGAGCAGTACTTC. Translation gives CATSRGASYEQYF.

CDR3 bases: TGTGCCAGCAGCTTAGGGGTCCCCAAGCTCCCTACTAGCGCAGATACGCAGTATTTT. This sequence encodes CASSLGVPKLPTSADTQYF. The V gene is TRBV5-6, the J gene TRBJ2-3; 7 bases align to TRBD2. The junction had 19 bases not matched to a gene; V was cut back by 2 bases and J by 4 bases. Germline CDR1 is SGHDT and CDR2 is YYEEEE. CDR3 size: 19 residues. The full variable domain, rest sourced from reference TRBV5-6 and TRBJ2-3, is DAGVTQSPTHLIKTRGQQVTLRCSPKSGHDTVSWYQQALGQGPQFIFQYYEEEERQRGNFPDRFSGHQFPNYSSELNVNALLLGDSALYLCASSLGVPKLPTSADTQYFGPGTRLTVL.

This chain joins TRBV5-1 and TRBJ1-1; the D gene is possibly TRBD1 (6 bases). Per germline, CDR1 SGHRS and CDR2 YFSETQ. Between the trimmed V and J ends, which lost 2 bases and 0 bases, there was a span of 8 bases. The CDR3 loop spans 14 amino acids. CDR3 nucleotide sequence: TGCGCCAGCAGCTTCGGACAGCTGAACACTGAAGCTTTCTTT. Its translation: CASSFGQLNTEAFF. The whole variable domain, filled in from reference TRBV5-1 and TRBJ1-1, reads KAGVTQTPRYLIKTRGQQVTLSCSPISGHRSVSWYQQTPGQGLQFLFEYFSETQRNKGNFPGRFSGRQFSNSRSEMNVSTLELGDSALYLCASSFGQLNTEAFFGQGTRLTVV.

The chain is built from TRBV5-1 and TRBJ1-4, with D uncertain. CDR1 and CDR2 (germline): SGHRS, YFSETQ. The V end was cut by 0 bases, the J end by 8 bases, with 11 bases between. The CDR3 sequence is 14 residues long. For the CDR3, the DNA is TGCGCCAGCAGCTTGGACTTCCCTCGGGAAAAACTGTTTTTT. It specifies CASSLDFPREKLFF.

The chain joins TRBV5-4 to TRBJ1-2; 9 nucleotides line up with TRBD1. The junction had 3 bases not matched to a gene; V was cut back by 2 bases and J by 4 bases. This CDR3 has 14 amino acids. Per germline, CDR1 SGHNT and CDR2 YYREEE (reference sequence). The CDR3 nucleotides read TGTGCCAGCAGCTTCGGGACAGGGATCTATGGCTACACCTTC. It specifies CASSFGTGIYGYTF.

The chain has TRBV5-1 and TRBJ2-1; 9 nucleotides line up with TRBD1. V lost 5 bases, J lost 8 bases, and 8 bases stayed unmatched. CDR1 is SGHRS and CDR2 is YFSETQ in the germline V gene. The CDR3 has 14 residues. CDR3 protein: CASSSGQGVDEQFF. The CDR3 DNA is TGCGCCAGCAGTTCGGGACAGGGTGTTGATGAGCAGTTCTTC.

V and J are TRBV4-1 and TRBJ2-3; 8 bases match TRBD2. The ends lost 4 bases at V and 5 bases at J; junction bases unmatched: 5. This CDR3 comprises 14 residues. The germline V gene has CDR1 MGHRA and CDR2 YSYEKL. CDR3 sequence reads: CASSPEREIDTQYF. Written as DNA, the CDR3 is TGCGCCAGCAGCCCCGAGCGGGAGATAGATACGCAGTATTTT.

This chain links TRBV19 with TRBJ2-1, with D possibly matching TRBD1 (6 bases). Germline CDR1 LNHDA, CDR2 SQIVND (reference sequence). V lost 8 bases and J 4 bases, leaving 18 bases between the germline ends. This CDR3 has 15 residues. The CDR3 reads CASGWGRKDYNEQFF. For the CDR3, the DNA is TGTGCCAGTGGCTGGGGGCGCAAGGATTACAATGAGCAGTTCTTC.

V and J are TRBV2 and TRBJ2-7; 7 positions match TRBD2. The CDR3 totals 15 residues. V lost 4 bases and J lost 1; bases outside the gene matches: 7. The germline V gene encodes CDR1 SNHLY and CDR2 FYNNEI. CDR3 residues: CASSVGTGGSYEQYF. The CDR3 nucleotides read TGTGCCAGCAGTGTGGGGACGGGAGGATCCTACGAGCAGTACTTC.

V usage is TRBV28 and J usage is TRBJ1-5; TRBD1 matches at 9 bases. CDR1 MDHEN and CDR2 SYDVKM come from the germline V gene. V dropped 6 bases and J dropped 5; count of bases not matched to a gene: 11. The CDR3 is made up of 16 amino acids. CDR3 amino acids: CASSLFRDRAYQPQHF. The CDR3 coding sequence is TGTGCCAGCAGCCTATTCCGGGACAGGGCGTATCAGCCCCAGCATTTT.

A word on this clone: At one of its ends the junction is not consistent with the germline gene, which may arise from a read error. The chain combines TRBV27 with TRBJ1-2; D is ambiguous. The CDR3 sequence is 14 residues long. The germline CDR1 and CDR2 sequences are MNHEY and SMNVEV (reference sequence). The CDR3 protein is CASNPSRSNYGYPF. The CDR3 DNA sequence: TGTGCCAGCAACCCTTCGCGGAGTAACTATGGCTACCCCTTC.

The chain is built from TRBV29-1 and TRBJ1-1, with D possibly TRBD1 on 6 matching bases. Trimming took off 5 bases at V and 3 bases at J, with 13 bases between the two ends. CDR1 SQVTM and CDR2 ANQGSEA come from the germline V gene. The CDR3 consists of 13 residues. The CDR3 DNA reads TGCAGCGTTAAAGCCACAGGGTACACTGAAGCTTTCTTT. It yields the protein CSVKATGYTEAFF. Looking up the rest from reference TRBV29-1 and TRBJ1-1 gives the full variable domain: SAVISQKPSRDICQRGTSLTIQCQVDSQVTMMFWYRQQPGQSLTLIATANQGSEATYESGFVIDKFPISRPNLTFSTLTVSNMSPEDSSIYLCSVKATGYTEAFFGQGTRLTVV.

The rearrangement joins TRBV5-1 to TRBJ2-7; 7 nucleotides line up with TRBD2. CDR1 and CDR2 (germline): SGHRS, YFSETQ. The CDR3 covers 20 residues. V was clipped by 4 bases and J by 1 base; unmatched bases: 23. The CDR3 DNA reads as TGCGCCAGCAGCCCCGGAGATCGGGAGGCACGTCGAGGCGGTTCCTACGAGCAGTACTTC. Protein sequence: CASSPGDREARRGGSYEQYF.

The chain combines TRBV27 with TRBJ1-2; D unresolved. Germline V gene sequence: CDR1 MNHEY, CDR2 SMNVEV (reference sequence). The V end lost 2 bases, the J end lost 3 bases, and 16 bases lay between the germline ends. This CDR3 contains 16 residues. The DNA of the CDR3 is TGTGCCAGCAGTTTAGGTTACAGCCAACTTTACTATGGCTACACCTTC. Its protein product is CASSLGYSQLYYGYTF.

This clone was counted between two and nine times. The chain joins TRBV9 to TRBJ2-1; D possibly corresponds to TRBD1 (5 bases). Germline values: CDR1 SGDLS, CDR2 YYNGEE. The CDR3 contains 15 residues. Trimming stripped 0 bases from V and 2 bases from J, with 9 bases between. The CDR3 reads CASSVGVRAYNEQFF. The CDR3 coding sequence is TGTGCCAGCAGCGTAGGAGTCAGGGCCTACAATGAGCAGTTCTTC. Combining the CDR3 with reference TRBV9 and TRBJ2-1 gives the whole variable domain DSGVTQTPKHLITATGQRVTLRCSPRSGDLSVYWYQQSLDQGLQFLIQYYNGEERAKGNILERFSAQQFPDLHSELNLSSLELGDSALYFCASSVGVRAYNEQFFGPGTRLTVL.

The chain uses TRBV27 and TRBJ2-5; D not resolved. The CDR3 runs 11 residues. V shed 10 bases and J shed 3 bases, with 9 bases lying between them. CDR1 is MNHEY and CDR2 is SMNVEV in the germline V gene (reference sequence). CDR3: CATAQEETQYF. In nucleotides, the CDR3 is TGTGCCACCGCTCAGGAAGAGACCCAGTACTTC.

The rearrangement uses TRBV5-1 and TRBJ2-3; 10 positions match TRBD2. This CDR3 spans 19 amino acids. The V gene end was trimmed by 0 bases and the J gene end by 4 bases; junction bases not matched to a gene: 14. The germline gives CDR1 SGHRS, CDR2 YFSETQ. CDR3: CASSLVGSGRPPVADTQYF. CDR3 nucleotides: TGCGCCAGCAGCTTGGTGGGTAGCGGGAGGCCCCCCGTCGCAGATACGCAGTATTTT.

There are a few counts of this clone. This sequence joins TRBV7-9 and TRBJ1-5, with 9 bases matching TRBD1. Per germline, CDR1 SEHNR and CDR2 FQNEAQ (reference sequence). With 1 base clipped from V and 3 bases from J, the junction kept 4 bases outside the gene matches. The CDR3 is 16 amino acids. The CDR3 here is CASSLVRTGANQPQHF. CDR3 DNA: TGTGCCAGCAGCTTAGTGAGGACAGGGGCCAATCAGCCCCAGCATTTT.